The 21 T cell receptor beta chains in this list originate from one sample, sequenced in a study of human CD8 memory T cell subsets. Construction of TCR beta libraries was accomplished by means of UMI-labeled 5' RACE. TCRdb derives one entry per CDR3 protein from the 5' RACE reads, leaving out DNA. The listing contains thousands of distinct CDR3 sequences. Early memory CD8+ T cells that were CCR7+ PD-1+ TIGIT+ with exhausted-like traits constituted the TPEX cells. Sample: CD8+ T cells from PBMCs. The receptors stem from a human donor in good health.

V and J are TRBV2 and TRBJ1-6; the D call of TRBD1 rests on TCRdb alone, since no DNA is present to check it. Germline assignment: CDR1 SNHLY and CDR2 FYNNEI. CDR3 length: 19 amino acids. The CDR3 loop reads CASRPQHRDMSSYNSPLHF. The full variable domain, in which reference TRBV2 and TRBJ1-6 provide the parts outside the CDR3, is EPEVTQTPSHQVTQMGQEVILRCVPISNHLYFYWYRQILGQKVEFLVSFYNNEISEKSEIFDDQFSVERPDGSNFTLKIRSTKLEDSAMYFCASRPQHRDMSSYNSPLHFGNGTRLTVT.

The chain employs TRBV5-8 and TRBJ2-7. The CDR3 length is 11 residues. The germline V gene encodes CDR1 SGHTS and CDR2 YDEGEE. The CDR3 sequence: CASSLVYEQYF.

This clonotype shows up as medium-sized by frequency. The chain links TRBV3-1 to TRBJ2-7; lacking DNA, the TRBD2 call made by TCRdb goes unchecked. CDR3 size: 20 residues. Germline loops: CDR1 LGHDT, CDR2 YNNKEL (reference sequence). The CDR3 is CASSQDGKGLAGGHSYEQYF.

The rearrangement joins TRBV7-8 to TRBJ2-5; TCRdb's assignment of TRBD1 cannot be checked, as there is no DNA. CDR1 and CDR2 (germline): SGHVS, FQNEAQ. CDR3 length equals 14 residues. The CDR3: CASSLTGGGETQYF.

This chain connects TRBV9 to TRBJ2-3; TCRdb returns TRBD2, unconfirmable since there is no DNA. This CDR3 is 15 amino acids long. Germline CDR1 is SGDLS and CDR2 is YYNGEE. CDR3 loop: CASSVTGTRPDTQYF.

The genes are TRBV29-1 and TRBJ2-1; TCRdb's D gene call, TRBD1, goes unchecked for lack of DNA. CDR1 and CDR2 (germline): SQVTM, ANQGSEA. CDR3 length: 18 residues. CDR3 amino acids: CSARGAGWDDYGSNEQFF.

This chain links TRBV15 with TRBJ2-1; without DNA, the TCRdb call of TRBD2 cannot be checked. CDR3 length: 12 residues. The germline gives CDR1 LNHNV, CDR2 YYDKDF (reference sequence). The CDR3 is CATARAGNEQFF.

The chain joins TRBV4-2 to TRBJ1-1. CDR1 is LGHNA and CDR2 is YNFKEQ in the germline V gene. The CDR3 consists of 11 residues. CDR3 protein: CASSSSTEAFF.

The chain joins TRBV20-1 to TRBJ2-3. The CDR3 length is 14 residues. From germline, CDR1 is DFQATT and CDR2 SNEGSKA (reference sequence). This chain's CDR3 is CSARDFRNTDTQYF.

The chain recombines TRBV27 with TRBJ2-1; TCRdb selects TRBD2, and the lack of DNA leaves this call unchecked. The CDR3 totals 14 residues. The V gene's germline CDR1 is MNHEY and CDR2 SMNVEV (reference sequence). CDR3 in amino acids: CASSLFSGHNEQFF.

V usage is TRBV6-5 and J usage is TRBJ1-4. The germline V gene encodes CDR1 MNHEY and CDR2 SVGAGI. The CDR3 is 14 amino acids. CDR3 residues: CASSYAGTNEKLFF.

The chain carries TRBV15 and TRBJ2-2; without DNA, the TCRdb call of TRBD1 cannot be checked. Germline V CDR1 and CDR2: LNHNV, YYDKDF (reference sequence). The CDR3 sequence is 14 residues long. The CDR3: CAIPGAGVTGELFF. The whole variable domain, remainder taken from reference TRBV15 and TRBJ2-2, is DAMVIQNPRYQVTQFGKPVTLSCSQTLNHNVMYWYQQKSSQAPKLLFHYYDKDFNNEADTPDNFQSRRPNTSFCFLDIRSPGLGDTAMYLCAIPGAGVTGELFFGEGSRLTVL.

The rearrangement joins TRBV5-6 to TRBJ2-5; the TCRdb D gene call, TRBD1, has no DNA to confirm it. Per germline, CDR1 SGHDT and CDR2 YYEEEE. This CDR3 has 15 amino acids. CDR3 amino acids: CASSLNRPYQETQYF.

V is TRBV28 and J is TRBJ2-3; TCRdb designates TRBD1, a call that cannot be tested without DNA. Germline CDR1 is MDHEN and CDR2 is SYDVKM. This CDR3 comprises 15 residues. The CDR3 here is CASSPPGRRTDTQYF.

By frequency, this clonotype registers medium-sized (0.01 to 0.1%). V and J are TRBV7-6 and TRBJ2-1; the TCRdb call, TRBD2, lacks DNA for checking. The CDR3 has 18 amino acids. In germline, CDR1 is SGHVS, CDR2 FNYEAQ. The CDR3 reads CASSFSPLAGGDYNEQFF.

This rearrangement joins TRBV29-1 to TRBJ1-2; TCRdb outputs TRBD1, but without DNA this stays unchecked. CDR1 is SQVTM and CDR2 is ANQGSEA in the germline V gene. The CDR3 loop spans 13 amino acids. The CDR3 region is CSDSGTGGDGYTF. The full variable domain, with the rest looked up from reference TRBV29-1 and TRBJ1-2, is SAVISQKPSRDICQRGTSLTIQCQVDSQVTMMFWYRQQPGQSLTLIATANQGSEATYESGFVIDKFPISRPNLTFSTLTVSNMSPEDSSIYLCSDSGTGGDGYTFGSGTRLTVV.

Frequency places this clonotype as medium-sized. The rearrangement links TRBV7-9 to TRBJ1-1; TCRdb's D call, TRBD1, is unchecked because there is no DNA. Germline CDR1 and CDR2: SEHNR and FQNEAQ (reference sequence). This CDR3 contains 14 residues. CDR3 residues: CASSLAGTGTEAFF.

The chain uses TRBV25-1 and TRBJ1-1; TCRdb's D call of TRBD1 is untestable without DNA. The CDR3 loop spans 14 amino acids. Germline V gene sequence: CDR1 MGHDK, CDR2 SYGVNS. The CDR3 protein is CASSPTGGPGEAFF.

The chain is built from TRBV6-5 and TRBJ2-1. CDR3 length equals 15 residues. The germline V gene encodes CDR1 MNHEY and CDR2 SVGAGI. The chain's CDR3 is CASSYSGSSYNEQFF.

The chain couples TRBV10-3 to TRBJ1-1. CDR3 length equals 18 residues. Germline CDR1 reads ENHRY; CDR2 reads SYGVKD. The CDR3 reads CAISELGVRGGLATEAFF.

The gene calls are TRBV4-3 and TRBJ2-7; TCRdb picks TRBD1, but there is no DNA to check that call. The germline V gene encodes CDR1 LGHNA and CDR2 YSLEER. The CDR3 totals 15 residues. The CDR3 loop is CASSQDRDRVYEQYF.